Below, 8 T cell receptor beta chains from the same sample are listed, as sequenced in a study of cytomegalovirus exposure and HLA in healthy donors. Use of 60 Vbeta and 13 Jbeta primers characterized the PCR. Profiled with immunoSEQ multiplex PCR; TCRdb holds only in-frame clones, not every one. Altogether 180,000 or so clones are present, 70% to 85% being singletons, with the ten largest covering roughly 0.095%. The sample comprised PBMCs. The source of these receptors is a boy between 2 and 10 years old in good health and CMV-seronegative.

The chain links TRBV28 to TRBJ2-3, with D maybe TRBD1 (7 bases). Trimming shortened V by 6 bases and J by 5 bases, and 18 bases separated the two germline ends. Germline values: CDR1 MDHEN, CDR2 SYDVKM. The CDR3 length is 15 residues. CDR3 region: CASSHDREVGDTQYF. CDR3 DNA sequence: TGTGCCAGCAGCCATGACAGGGAGGTAGGAGATACGCAGTATTTT.

The chain joins TRBV5-1 to TRBJ2-7; 7 bases are shared with TRBD1. The V segment lost 0 bases and the J segment 5 bases; nucleotides outside the gene matches: 5. In germline, CDR1 is SGHRS, CDR2 YFSETQ. The CDR3 spans 14 residues. In DNA, the CDR3 is TGCGCCAGCAGCTTGGGGGCGGACAGGAACGAGCAGTACTTC. This translates into CASSLGADRNEQYF.

This chain links TRBV9 with TRBJ2-2; 8 nucleotides match TRBD1. V shed 3 bases, J shed 5 bases, and the junction held 6 bases outside the gene matches. From germline, CDR1 is SGDLS and CDR2 YYNGEE. This CDR3 is 15 amino acids long. The CDR3 bases are TGTGCCAGCAGCGCGACAGGGGCGGGGACCGGGGAGCTGTTTTTT. Its translation is CASSATGAGTGELFF.

For the CDR3, the DNA is TGTGCCAGCAGTTACTCCGTCGGGAGGTCGAGCACTGAAGCTTTCTTT. Its protein product is CASSYSVGRSSTEAFF. The chain uses TRBV6-5 and TRBJ1-1; D is uncertain. V was cut by 0 bases and J by 4 bases, with 15 bases left in between. Germline V gene sequence: CDR1 MNHEY, CDR2 SVGAGI. The CDR3 has 16 residues.

The table lists this clone with a count of one. The rearrangement uses TRBV2 and TRBJ1-2; possible D gene TRBD1, 6 bases. Trimming took off 6 bases at V and 8 bases at J, with 19 bases between the two ends. CDR3 length equals 14 residues. Germline assignment: CDR1 SNHLY and CDR2 FYNNEI. CDR3 amino acids: CASSGRGGPYGYTF. The CDR3 DNA reads TGTGCCAGCAGCGGTCGGGGGGGCCCTTACGGCTACACCTTC.

Concerning this clone itself: Other DNA variants within this sample encode the same CDR3. The chain is built from TRBV6-6 and TRBJ1-1; D is uncertain. Germline V lookup: CDR1 MNHNY, CDR2 SVGAGI (reference sequence). V shed 0 bases and J shed 5 bases, with 7 bases lying between them. The CDR3 runs to 13 residues. CDR3 DNA: TGTGCCAGCAGTTACTCCGGAGGGACTGAAGCTTTCTTT. Translated, it gives CASSYSGGTEAFF.

J is TRBJ2-2 and V is TRBV21-1; the table gives TRBD2 as D, unverified against the DNA. TRBV21-1 corresponds to a pseudogene. The CDR3 is 18 residues long. CDR3 sequence reads: CASSKVPSGVGNTGELFF. The CDR3, as DNA: TGTGCCAGCAGCAAAGTGCCCAGCGGGGTAGGGAACACCGGGGAGCTGTTTTTT.

The chain joins TRBV6-5 to TRBJ1-4; 7 nucleotides agree with TRBD1. V lost 0 bases to trimming and J lost 7 bases; unmatched junction nucleotides: 2. Per the germline V gene, CDR1 is MNHEY and CDR2 is SVGAGI. This CDR3 has 14 amino acids. The CDR3 region is CASSYSTGSEKLFF. The CDR3 nucleotides read TGTGCCAGCAGTTACTCGACAGGGAGTGAAAAACTGTTTTTT.